The 26 T cell receptor beta chains in this list originate from one sample, sequenced in a study of T cells in Graves' hyperthyroidism and ophthalmopathy. Using RNA transcripts as the source, TCR beta CDR3 regions were amplified. The study used the HTBI primer set for a first-round RT-PCR of the TCR CDR3. MiXCR, applied by TCRdb to the multiplex PCR reads, yields one record per CDR3 protein. The top ten clones hold 30% to 35% of a sample with 250,000 to 400,000 distinct CDR3 sequences, approximately 13% of them seen once. Material: blood. The receptors originated from a woman in her thirties or forties with Graves' ophthalmopathy.

This clonotype was observed many times. The CDR3 DNA reads as TGTGCCAGCAGTGAAGCACTCACGATCTACACCGGGGAGCTGTTTTTT. It translates to CASSEALTIYTGELFF. V gene TRBV2 combines with J gene TRBJ2-2, with D unresolved. Germline CDR1 and CDR2: SNHLY and FYNNEI. V was shortened by 0 bases and J by 3 bases, with 11 bases between the two germline ends. The CDR3 is 16 residues long.

This clonotype was recorded many times. This chain links TRBV6-1 with TRBJ1-1; the D gene is possibly TRBD1 (6 bases). This CDR3 has 17 residues. Germline CDR1 MNHNS, CDR2 SASEGT. V lost 10 bases, J lost 0 bases, and 24 bases lay in between. DNA for the CDR3: TGTGCCAACGCGCGAGTGGGGGGCTTCCCGATGAACACTGAAGCTTTCTTT. This sequence encodes CANARVGGFPMNTEAFF.

V and J are TRBV3-1 and TRBJ1-6; D unresolved. The V gene's germline CDR1 is LGHDT and CDR2 YNNKEL (reference sequence). Trimming pared 1 base from V and 6 bases from J, leaving 22 bases between. This CDR3 has 19 amino acids. The CDR3 DNA follows: TGTGCCAGCAGCCAAGTACATAGGCCGCCGGGAGAACTTAATTCACCCCTCCACTTT. Translating it yields CASSQVHRPPGELNSPLHF. Based on the CDR3 plus reference TRBV3-1 and TRBJ1-6, the full variable domain is DTAVSQTPKYLVTQMGNDKSIKCEQNLGHDTMYWYKQDSKKFLKIMFSYNNKELIINETVPNRFSPKSPDKAHLNLHINSLELGDSAVYFCASSQVHRPPGELNSPLHFGNGTRLTVT.

V usage is TRBV5-4 and J usage is TRBJ1-1, with 8 bases fitting TRBD1. This CDR3 has 16 residues. The V segment lost 3 bases and the J segment 3 bases; nucleotides outside the gene matches: 10. Germline assignment: CDR1 SGHNT and CDR2 YYREEE (reference sequence). The CDR3 is CASSSQGAEGDTEAFF. The CDR3 region has the DNA TGTGCCAGCAGCTCTCAGGGGGCGGAGGGGGACACTGAAGCTTTCTTT.

In its sample, this clonotype was seen a few times. The rearrangement links TRBV27 to TRBJ2-4; D gene unclear. CDR1 and CDR2 from the germline V gene are MNHEY and SMNVEV (reference sequence). Trimming stripped 10 bases from V and 4 bases from J, with 8 bases between. This CDR3 contains 11 residues. CDR3 loop: CATSRKNIQYF. In nucleotides, the CDR3 is TGTGCCACCTCCAGGAAAAACATTCAGTACTTC.

The chain couples TRBV3-1 to TRBJ2-7, with D maybe TRBD2 (5 bases). The CDR3 loop spans 15 amino acids. V was shortened by 4 bases and J by 6 bases, with 19 bases between the two germline ends. Germline V gene lookup returns CDR1 LGHDT and CDR2 YNNKEL (reference sequence). Here the CDR3 reads CASSRTAEVFGEQYF. The CDR3 DNA follows: TGTGCCAGCAGCCGCACGGCGGAGGTATTTGGCGAGCAGTACTTC.

This clonotype was observed at least ten times. The rearrangement joins TRBV28 to TRBJ2-3; TRBD2 matches at 10 bases. The CDR3 loop spans 16 amino acids. V lost 4 bases and J lost 3; bases outside the gene matches: 7. Germline CDR1 and CDR2: MDHEN and SYDVKM. As DNA, the CDR3 is TGTGCCAGCAGTTCCCTAGCGGGAGTGTTGACAGATACGCAGTATTTT. Translating it yields CASSSLAGVLTDTQYF.

This clonotype occurred a few times. The junction and the germline gene differ at one end; a read error may be behind it. The chain has TRBV20-1 and TRBJ2-4; D uncertain. Germline CDR1 DFQATT, CDR2 SNEGSKA (reference sequence). The CDR3 is made up of 15 amino acids. DNA of the CDR3: TGCAGTGCTGGAGACGGGCAGCGTGTCAAAAACATTCAGTACTTC. Translation: CSAGDGQRVKNIQYF.

This clonotype was picked up many times. V and J are TRBV6-6 and TRBJ2-3, with unresolved D. The CDR3 is 16 amino acids. Germline values: CDR1 MNHNY, CDR2 SVGAGI (reference sequence). V lost 2 bases and J 1 base, leaving 13 bases between the germline ends. Here the CDR3 DNA reads TGTGCCAGCAGTTACGGTATGCGGTACGGCACAGATACGCAGTATTTT. Its protein is CASSYGMRYGTDTQYF.

The CDR3 region is CAIKGTAYEQYF. CDR3 nucleotides: TGTGCCATCAAAGGGACGGCCTACGAGCAGTACTTC. The chain carries TRBV10-3 and TRBJ2-7; either TRBD1 or TRBD2 may fit D (5 bases each). In germline, CDR1 is ENHRY, CDR2 SYGVKD. V was pared by 7 bases and J by 2 bases, with 9 bases between. The CDR3 loop spans 12 amino acids.

This clonotype was counted ten times or more. The J gene is TRBJ2-7, the V gene TRBV27; no firm D call. In germline, CDR1 is MNHEY, CDR2 SMNVEV (reference sequence). The CDR3 is 14 amino acids. Trimming cost V 2 bases and J 4 bases, with 12 bases left between them. As DNA, the CDR3 is TGTGCCAGCAGTTTAACTGGTTTGGGGTACGAGCAGTACTTC. Translation: CASSLTGLGYEQYF.

Details on this clonotype: It may be a read error: a sequence one base away is much more abundant. This rearrangement joins TRBV19 to TRBJ1-5; no clear D. CDR1 and CDR2 from the germline V gene are LNHDA and SQIVND (reference sequence). The length of the CDR3 is 16 residues. As DNA, the CDR3 is TGTGTCAGTAGTATAGGGCCGGGAGCAGGCAATCAGCCCCAGCATTTT. Translated: CVSSIGPGAGNQPQHF.

This clonotype was picked up many times. This chain connects TRBV29-1 to TRBJ1-1; D gene unclear. With 4 bases removed from V and 0 bases from J, the gap between germline ends came to 9 bases. Germline-derived CDR1 and CDR2 are SQVTM and ANQGSEA. The CDR3 spans 13 residues. The DNA for the CDR3 is TGCAGCGTTGGTTTGGGAATGAACACTGAAGCTTTCTTT. This sequence encodes CSVGLGMNTEAFF.

This clonotype came up many times. This chain uses TRBV18 with TRBJ2-3, with TRBD2 identical over 7 bases. Germline loops: CDR1 KGHSH, CDR2 LQKENI. The junction had 6 bases not matched to a gene; V was cut back by 2 bases and J by 4 bases. The CDR3 has 15 amino acids. The CDR3 region is CASSPTAGASDTQYF. In DNA, the CDR3 is TGTGCCAGCTCACCAACGGCGGGAGCATCAGATACGCAGTATTTT.

This clonotype has more than one count but fewer than ten. The rearrangement uses TRBV4-1 and TRBJ1-5; D perhaps matches TRBD1 (6 bases). Trimming took off 1 base at V and 4 bases at J, with 14 bases between the two ends. Germline V gene sequence: CDR1 MGHRA, CDR2 YSYEKL. The CDR3 totals 16 residues. CDR3 amino acids: CASSQVRGRWNQPQHF. CDR3 DNA sequence: TGCGCCAGCAGCCAAGTGCGGGGGCGTTGGAATCAGCCCCAGCATTTT.

This clonotype was recorded many times. The genes are TRBV11-2 and TRBJ1-1, with unresolved D. The CDR3 runs 14 residues. Per the germline V gene, CDR1 is SGHAT and CDR2 is FQNNGV. Trimming took 7 bases from V and 5 from J, leaving 17 bases between them. The CDR3 sequence is CASTAEVGWTEAFF. The CDR3 region has the DNA TGTGCCAGCACCGCCGAGGTGGGGTGGACTGAAGCTTTCTTT.

This clonotype was seen ten or more times. CDR3 amino acids: CSAAGVNYEQYF. The CDR3 nucleotides are TGCAGTGCTGCGGGAGTTAACTACGAGCAGTACTTC. The chain has TRBV20-1 and TRBJ2-7, with TRBD2 matching 7 bases. From germline, CDR1 is DFQATT and CDR2 SNEGSKA (reference sequence). V lost 5 bases and J lost 3; bases outside the gene matches: 4. The CDR3 runs 12 residues.

This chain uses TRBV20-1 with TRBJ2-1; D perhaps matches TRBD2 (7 bases). Germline assignment: CDR1 DFQATT and CDR2 SNEGSKA (reference sequence). V was clipped by 5 bases and J by 7 bases, with 21 bases between them. This CDR3 spans 15 amino acids. DNA of the CDR3: TGCAGTGCTGGGGTAGGGGGAGGGCCGGGGAATGAGCAGTTCTTC. Encoded protein: CSAGVGGGPGNEQFF.

The table lists this clonotype with many counts. V is TRBV27 and J is TRBJ2-1, with D unclear. The germline CDR1 and CDR2 sequences are MNHEY and SMNVEV (reference sequence). The CDR3 runs to 14 residues. The germline V and J ends were trimmed by 6 bases and 0 bases, with 9 bases remaining between them. Written as DNA, the CDR3 is TGTGCCAGCAGCGAGCGTAGCTCCTACAATGAGCAGTTCTTC. Translation: CASSERSSYNEQFF.

Worth noting for this clonotype: A junction end diverges from the germline sequence, so it may reflect a read error. V gene TRBV5-1 combines with J gene TRBJ2-7; D perhaps matches TRBD2 (6 bases). The CDR3 sequence is 16 residues long. CDR1 and CDR2 from the germline V gene are SGHRS and YFSETQ. CDR3 protein: CASSSHPGTFSYEQYF. As DNA, the CDR3 is TGTGCCAGCAGCTCCCACCCAGGGACTTTCTCCTACGAGCAGTACTTC. Together with reference TRBV5-1 and TRBJ2-7, the CDR3 gives the full variable domain: KAGVTQTPRYLIKTRGQQVTLSCSPISGHRSVSWYQQTPGQGLQFLFEYFSETQRNKGNFPGRFSGRQFSNSRSEMNVSTLELGDSALYLCASSSHPGTFSYEQYFGPGTRLTVT.

This clonotype has at least ten counts. The chain combines TRBV28 with TRBJ2-7; TRBD1 aligns across 7 bases. Trimming at V came to 6 bases and at J to 5 bases, leaving 10 bases not matched to a gene. From germline, CDR1 is MDHEN and CDR2 SYDVKM. CDR3 length: 14 amino acids. This CDR3 reads CASRLGQVPHEQYF. The CDR3 nucleotides are TGTGCCAGCAGACTCGGACAGGTTCCCCACGAGCAGTACTTC.

This clonotype was observed at least ten times. The V and J genes are TRBV19 and TRBJ1-6; D is possibly TRBD1 (5 bases). With 5 bases removed from V and 1 base from J, the gap between germline ends came to 9 bases. Germline CDR1 reads LNHDA; CDR2 reads SQIVND (reference sequence). CDR3 length: 15 amino acids. The CDR3 coding sequence is TGTGCCAGTAGTTTGGGGGGATCCTATAATTCACCCCTCCACTTT. It encodes CASSLGGSYNSPLHF.

This clonotype occurred many times. The rearrangement links TRBV24-1 to TRBJ2-1, with D maybe TRBD1 (5 bases). CDR1 and CDR2 (germline): KGHDR, SFDVKD. The CDR3 has 12 residues. V lost 0 bases, J lost 10 bases, and 6 bases lay in between. The CDR3 loop is CATSDLRQEQFF. The CDR3 region has the DNA TGTGCCACCAGTGATTTGAGACAGGAGCAGTTCTTC.

A note on this clonotype: Being one base from a much bigger clone, this may be a read error. J is TRBJ1-2 and V is TRBV19; D ambiguous. Germline V gives CDR1 LNHDA, CDR2 SQIVND (reference sequence). This CDR3 is 13 amino acids long. The CDR3 DNA reads TGTGCCAGTAGTATAGAGACAATCTATGACTACACCTTC. Its protein is CASSIETIYDYTF. The full variable domain, rest sourced from reference TRBV19 and TRBJ1-2, is DGGITQSPKYLFRKEGQNVTLSCEQNLNHDAMYWYRQDPGQGLRLIYYSQIVNDFQKGDIAEGYSVSREKKESFPLTVTSAQKNPTAFYLCASSIETIYDYTFGSGTRLTVV.

This clonotype was observed a few times. The rearrangement joins TRBV18 to TRBJ2-5; unclear D gene. This CDR3 spans 14 amino acids. Trimming stripped 2 bases from V and 4 bases from J, with 11 bases between. Germline loops: CDR1 KGHSH, CDR2 LQKENI. CDR3 region: CASSPGRVRETQYF. The CDR3 DNA sequence: TGTGCCAGCTCACCAGGACGCGTCCGAGAGACCCAGTACTTC.

This clonotype was counted at least ten times. This chain connects TRBV20-1 to TRBJ2-1; 10 bases match TRBD2. CDR3 length equals 13 residues. The V and J ends lost 2 bases and 7 bases, in that order; junction bases with no gene match: 2. CDR1 is DFQATT and CDR2 is SNEGSKA in the germline V gene (reference sequence). Here the CDR3 reads CSARFSGRNEQFF. CDR3 nucleotide sequence: TGCAGTGCTAGATTTAGCGGGAGGAATGAGCAGTTCTTC.